The 27 T cell receptor beta chains listed next were all sequenced from one sample in a study of monozygotic twins with inflammatory bowel disease (dated by TCRdb to about 2019). Library preparation used 5' RACE. The sample was run on an Illumina HiSeq 2500. TCRdb reprocessed the reads and assigns one entry to each CDR3 protein sequence, leaving out DNA. The table for this sample lists some 400,000 distinct CDR3 sequences. Of the sample, about 2.3% is held by the ten largest clones. Sequences were obtained from blood. The source of these receptors is a human donor with ulcerative colitis or Crohn's disease, or a healthy co-twin of an affected twin (not recorded which).

The chain couples TRBV12-3 or TRBV12-4 to TRBJ2-2; as DNA is missing, the TRBD2 call by TCRdb cannot be tested. This CDR3 contains 15 residues. CDR3: CASSVLAEFTGELFF.

The chain combines TRBV6-5 with TRBJ1-5; TCRdb lists TRBD1, though no DNA is available to test this call. The germline gives CDR1 MNHEY, CDR2 SVGAGI. The CDR3 totals 14 residues. This chain's CDR3 is CASSYKTGNQPQHF.

The CDR3 sequence is CASSRTGEGRELFF. The genes are TRBV6-2 or TRBV6-3 and TRBJ2-2; TCRdb outputs TRBD2, but without DNA this stays unchecked. Germline V gene sequence: CDR1 MNHEY, CDR2 SVGEGT. This CDR3 is built from 14 residues.

Here the CDR3 reads CASSRGPLSYEQYF. The rearrangement links TRBV4-3 to TRBJ2-7. The CDR3 spans 14 residues. The germline V gene encodes CDR1 LGHNA and CDR2 YSLEER.

The CDR3 sequence: CASQPGGQLYNEQFF. V usage is TRBV3-1 and J usage is TRBJ2-1; the TCRdb call, TRBD2, lacks DNA for checking. The CDR3 covers 15 residues. CDR1 LGHDT and CDR2 YNNKEL come from the germline V gene (reference sequence).

The rearrangement links TRBV7-2 to TRBJ1-2; TCRdb selects TRBD1, and the lack of DNA leaves this call unchecked. Germline V gene data show CDR1 as SGHTA and CDR2 as FQGNSA. The CDR3 has 13 amino acids. The CDR3 sequence: CASSFPGAGGYTF.

V usage is TRBV20-1 and J usage is TRBJ2-1. The CDR3 spans 13 residues. Germline values: CDR1 DFQATT, CDR2 SNEGSKA (reference sequence). CDR3 sequence: CSARVPSANEQFF.

The J gene is TRBJ2-1, the V gene TRBV29-1. Looked up from germline, CDR1 is SQVTM and CDR2 is ANQGSEA. The CDR3 is made up of 14 amino acids. The CDR3 is CSVGGRSSNNEQFF.

This chain uses TRBV3-1 with TRBJ1-5; the D call from TCRdb, TRBD1, cannot be confirmed without DNA. The germline CDR1 and CDR2 sequences are LGHDT and YNNKEL (reference sequence). The CDR3 totals 13 residues. The CDR3 reads CASSRDINQPQHF.

The chain recombines TRBV7-6 with TRBJ2-2; TCRdb proposes TRBD2, but this gene call is untestable without DNA. The CDR3 has 16 residues. CDR1 is SGHVS and CDR2 is FNYEAQ in the germline V gene. This CDR3 reads CASSPRTGTNTGELFF.

CDR3 protein: CASRTSGTRGNQPQHF. The chain uses TRBV23-1 and TRBJ1-5; absent DNA, TCRdb's TRBD1 call cannot be checked. TRBV23-1 is an ORF for which the function is uncertain. The CDR3 is 16 residues long.

The chain couples TRBV5-3 to TRBJ2-1; TCRdb calls TRBD2, which cannot be checked without DNA. TRBV5-3 is marked as an open reading frame, function uncertain. CDR3 length equals 16 residues. Here the CDR3 reads CARSLGRTSGYNEQFF.

The chain couples TRBV6-5 to TRBJ1-4; the D call of TRBD1 rests on TCRdb alone, since no DNA is present to check it. CDR1 is MNHEY and CDR2 is SVGAGI in the germline V gene. The length of the CDR3 is 17 residues. This CDR3 is CASSYRGQGAGSEKLFF.

The V and J genes are TRBV12-3 or TRBV12-4 and TRBJ2-3; TCRdb proposes TRBD1, but this gene call is untestable without DNA. The CDR3 is 15 residues long. The CDR3 here is CASSLSRSPGDTQYF.

The CDR3: CGIRGNDNEQFF. The gene calls are TRBV10-3 and TRBJ2-1. The germline V gene encodes CDR1 ENHRY and CDR2 SYGVKD. The CDR3 length is 12 residues.

The genes are TRBV29-1 and TRBJ2-1; TCRdb's D gene call, TRBD1, goes unchecked for lack of DNA. CDR1 and CDR2 from the germline V gene are SQVTM and ANQGSEA. The CDR3 spans 12 residues. CDR3 loop: CSVERAGGEQFF.

The V and J genes are TRBV12-5 and TRBJ2-2; TCRdb's assignment of TRBD2 cannot be checked, as there is no DNA. The CDR3 loop spans 17 amino acids. CDR1 and CDR2 from the germline V gene are LGHNT and FRNRAP. The CDR3 protein is CASGSWTSGSGTGELFF.

The gene calls are TRBV7-2 and TRBJ1-2. The CDR3 totals 11 residues. Germline V gene sequence: CDR1 SGHTA, CDR2 FQGNSA. The CDR3 sequence: CASSLSNGYTF. Filled out from reference TRBV7-2 and TRBJ1-2, the complete variable domain reads GAGVSQSPSNKVTEKGKDVELRCDPISGHTALYWYRQSLGQGLEFLIYFQGNSAPDKSGLPSDRFSAERTGGSVSTLTIQRTQQEDSAVYLCASSLSNGYTFGSGTRLTVV.

This chain links TRBV12-3 or TRBV12-4 with TRBJ2-6; checking the TCRdb D call of TRBD1 is not possible without DNA. CDR3 length: 16 amino acids. CDR3 protein: CASSLTGRLGANVLTF.

This chain connects TRBV7-6 to TRBJ2-6; TCRdb returns TRBD1, unconfirmable since there is no DNA. Germline assignment: CDR1 SGHVS and CDR2 FNYEAQ. This CDR3 has 16 residues. CDR3 loop: CASSRTGSSGANVLTF.

The rearrangement joins TRBV29-1 to TRBJ2-1. Germline lookup yields CDR1 SQVTM and CDR2 ANQGSEA. The CDR3 length is 12 residues. The CDR3 loop reads CSVEQQTNEQFF.

The chain links TRBV7-6 to TRBJ2-3; checking the TCRdb D call of TRBD1 is not possible without DNA. The CDR3 totals 18 residues. Germline V gives CDR1 SGHVS, CDR2 FNYEAQ. The CDR3 is CASSLTVAGGRSTDTQYF.

The chain recombines TRBV3-1 with TRBJ2-3; the TCRdb call, TRBD2, lacks DNA for checking. The germline V gene has CDR1 LGHDT and CDR2 YNNKEL (reference sequence). This CDR3 spans 15 amino acids. CDR3 protein: CASTPLAGAPDTQYF.

The chain recombines TRBV4-2 with TRBJ1-3. This CDR3 has 16 residues. Germline CDR1 reads LGHNA; CDR2 reads YNFKEQ. The CDR3 loop reads CASSSIGTSTGNTIYF.

The gene calls are TRBV11-2 and TRBJ2-1; TCRdb's D call, TRBD2, is unchecked because there is no DNA. Germline V gene lookup returns CDR1 SGHAT and CDR2 FQNNGV. The CDR3 length is 14 residues. CDR3: CASSFTSGGDEQFF.

The chain joins TRBV30 to TRBJ1-1; TCRdb outputs TRBD1, but without DNA this stays unchecked. Germline CDR1 is GTSNPN and CDR2 is SVGIG (reference sequence). The CDR3 is made up of 11 amino acids. This chain's CDR3 is CAWRRDREAFF.

This chain links TRBV20-1 with TRBJ2-1; as DNA is missing, the TRBD2 call by TCRdb cannot be tested. The V gene's germline CDR1 is DFQATT and CDR2 SNEGSKA (reference sequence). CDR3 size: 16 residues. CDR3 region: CSATLWGLSGGNGQFF.